What follows are 8 T cell receptor beta chains derived from one specimen sequenced in a study of cytomegalovirus exposure and HLA in healthy donors. Vbeta (60) and Jbeta (13) primers were used in the PCR. Sequencing was performed with immunoSEQ multiplex PCR; in TCRdb, only in-frame clones are kept and a portion is missing. The table shows fewer than 200,000 clones, with 80% to 90% occurring only once. The sample consisted of PBMCs. The receptor source for this set is a woman between 18 and 30 years old in good health and CMV-seronegative.

The chain is built from TRBV4-1 and TRBJ1-1, with D hard to call. Germline CDR1 and CDR2: MGHRA and YSYEKL. V was shortened by 3 bases and J by 3 bases, with 11 bases between the two germline ends. CDR3 size: 14 residues. CDR3 region: CASSQVDEDTEAFF. The DNA of the CDR3 is TGCGCCAGCAGCCAGGTTGACGAGGACACTGAAGCTTTCTTT.

DNA of the CDR3: TGTGCCAGCAGCTCGGACGGGGGGATATTCACAGATACGCAGTATTTT. Translating it yields CASSSDGGIFTDTQYF. The chain is built from TRBV7-9 and TRBJ2-3; 7 positions agree with TRBD2. The J segment lost 2 bases and the V segment lost 4 bases, leaving 9 bases of the junction unmatched. The CDR3 covers 16 residues. Germline loops: CDR1 SEHNR, CDR2 FQNEAQ (reference sequence).

The chain joins TRBV11-2 to TRBJ1-6, with no clear D. Germline values: CDR1 SGHAT, CDR2 FQNNGV. The CDR3 is made up of 12 amino acids. The V end was cut by 2 bases, the J end by 7 bases, with 3 bases between. This CDR3 reads CASSLSNSPLHF. CDR3 nucleotides: TGTGCCAGCAGCTTATCGAATTCACCCCTCCACTTT.

This chain joins TRBV10-3 and TRBJ1-4; D might be TRBD1 (5 bases). This CDR3 is 17 amino acids long. Looked up from germline, CDR1 is ENHRY and CDR2 is SYGVKD. V dropped 6 bases and J dropped 6 bases, with 23 bases sitting between them. This chain's CDR3 is CAISGTRPSAGDEKLFF. Written as DNA, the CDR3 is TGTGCCATCAGCGGTACCCGTCCTTCCGCGGGGGATGAAAAACTGTTTTTT.

This rearrangement joins TRBV20-1 to TRBJ2-7, with D maybe TRBD1 (5 bases). CDR3 size: 11 residues. The germline V and J ends were trimmed by 3 bases and 4 bases, with 7 bases remaining between them. The germline gives CDR1 DFQATT, CDR2 SNEGSKA (reference sequence). CDR3 region: CSARGPYEQYF. CDR3 DNA sequence: TGCAGTGCTAGGGGGCCGTACGAGCAGTACTTC.

The chain employs TRBV6-5 and TRBJ1-1; 7 bases align to TRBD1. This CDR3 comprises 13 residues. CDR1 and CDR2 from the germline V gene are MNHEY and SVGAGI. Losses at the gene ends were 6 bases for V and 3 bases for J; bases not matched to a gene: 4. The CDR3 loop is CASSDRAHTEAFF. The CDR3 coding sequence is TGTGCCAGCAGCGACAGGGCTCACACTGAAGCTTTCTTT.

This rearrangement joins TRBV15 to TRBJ1-2, with 11 bases matching TRBD1. Trimming at V came to 1 base and at J to 4 bases, leaving 11 bases not matched to a gene. This CDR3 is 18 amino acids long. Germline V gene lookup returns CDR1 LNHNV and CDR2 YYDKDF (reference sequence). CDR3 bases: TGTGCCACCAGCAGAGCCCCGGGACAGGGGGTACAGAGCTATGGCTACACCTTC. Amino acid sequence: CATSRAPGQGVQSYGYTF.

The chain is built from TRBV5-4 and TRBJ2-7; 12 positions agree with TRBD1. Germline V gene sequence: CDR1 SGHNT, CDR2 YYREEE (reference sequence). The CDR3 is made up of 18 amino acids. V was clipped by 4 bases and J by 1 base; unmatched bases: 12. DNA for the CDR3: TGTGCCAGCAGCGCTAAACTGGGGACAGGGGGCGGGTCCTACGAGCAGTACTTC. Translating gives CASSAKLGTGGGSYEQYF.